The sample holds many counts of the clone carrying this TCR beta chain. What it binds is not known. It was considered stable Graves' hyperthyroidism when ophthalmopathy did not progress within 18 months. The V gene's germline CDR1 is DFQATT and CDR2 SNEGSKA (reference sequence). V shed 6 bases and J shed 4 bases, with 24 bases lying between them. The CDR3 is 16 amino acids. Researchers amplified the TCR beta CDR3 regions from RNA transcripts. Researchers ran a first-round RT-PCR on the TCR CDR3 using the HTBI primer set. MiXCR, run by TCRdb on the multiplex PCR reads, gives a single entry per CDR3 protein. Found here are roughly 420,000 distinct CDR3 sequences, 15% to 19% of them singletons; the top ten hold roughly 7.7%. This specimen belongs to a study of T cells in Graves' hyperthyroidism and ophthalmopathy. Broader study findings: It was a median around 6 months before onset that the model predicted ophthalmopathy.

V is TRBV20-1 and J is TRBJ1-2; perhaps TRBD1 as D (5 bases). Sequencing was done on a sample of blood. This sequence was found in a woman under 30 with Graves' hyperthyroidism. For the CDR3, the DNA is TGCAGTGCGCCGAGGGGAGTTTCAGGTCCGAGCTATGGCTACACCTTC. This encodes CSAPRGVSGPSYGYTF.